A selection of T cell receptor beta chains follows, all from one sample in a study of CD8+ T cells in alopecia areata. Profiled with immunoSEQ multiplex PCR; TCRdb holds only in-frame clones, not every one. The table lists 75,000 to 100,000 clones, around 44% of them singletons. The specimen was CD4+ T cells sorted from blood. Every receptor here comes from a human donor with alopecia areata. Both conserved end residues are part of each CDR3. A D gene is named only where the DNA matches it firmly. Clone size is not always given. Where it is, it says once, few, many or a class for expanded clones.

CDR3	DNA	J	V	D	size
CASSSGLAGVADTQYF	TGTGCCAGCAGCTCCGGGCTAGCGGGAGTAGCAGATACGCAGTATTTT	TRBJ2-3	TRBV7-8	TRBD2	NA
CASSISDFTDTQYF	TGTGCCAGTAGTATTTCGGACTTCACAGATACGCAGTATTTT	TRBJ2-3	TRBV19	NA	few
CASSQEGASVLGETQYF	TGTGCCAGCAGCCAAGAAGGGGCTAGCGTATTGGGGGAGACCCAGTACTTC	TRBJ2-5	TRBV4-2	NA	NA
CSVGRGQPYEQYF	TGCAGCGTTGGTCGCGGACAACCGTACGAGCAGTACTTC	TRBJ2-7	TRBV29-1	NA	NA
CAWIPQGGSDYKGYTF	TGTGCCTGGATCCCTCAGGGGGGCAGCGACTATAAAGGCTACACCTTC	TRBJ1-2	TRBV30	TRBD1	NA
CASSSGTGGNYGYTF	TGCGCCAGCAGCTCCGGGACAGGGGGAAACTATGGCTACACCTTC	TRBJ1-2	TRBV4-1	TRBD1	few
CASRDRGYEQYF	TGTGCCAGCAGGGACAGGGGATACGAGCAGTACTTC	TRBJ2-7	TRBV28	TRBD1	NA
CSVSPRTGNGYTF	TGCAGCGTGTCCCCCCGGACAGGGAATGGCTACACCTTC	TRBJ1-2	TRBV29-1	TRBD1	few
CASSDSRGYTF	TGTGCCAGCAGTGACTCTCGGGGCTACACCTTC	TRBJ1-2	TRBV2	NA	NA
CASSGYNEQFF	TGTGCCAGCAGTGGGTACAATGAGCAGTTCTTC	TRBJ2-1	TRBV2	NA	NA
CASSQALTGGELFF	TGCGCCAGCAGCCAAGCTTTGACCGGCGGGGAGCTGTTTTTT	TRBJ2-2	TRBV4-3	NA	NA
CASRMTGEGYEQYF	TGTGCCAGCAGGATGACAGGGGAGGGATACGAGCAGTACTTC	TRBJ2-7	TRBV6-6	NA	NA
CASSSIRDGELFF	TGTGCCAGCAGCAGCATCAGGGACGGGGAGCTGTTTTTT	TRBJ2-2	TRBV7-2	NA	NA
CASSLHQATDTQYF	TGTGCCAGCAGCCTACACCAAGCTACAGATACGCAGTATTTT	TRBJ2-3	TRBV7-6	NA	NA
CASSPGTSSEQFF	TGCGCCAGCAGCCCCGGGACTAGCAGTGAGCAGTTCTTC	TRBJ2-1	TRBV5-1	TRBD2	NA
CASRPGLATHEQYF	TGTGCCAGCAGACCGGGACTAGCGACCCACGAGCAGTACTTC	TRBJ2-7	TRBV2	TRBD2	NA
CASSLGQVGETQYF	TGTGCCAGCAGTTTGGGACAGGTGGGCGAGACCCAGTACTTC	TRBJ2-5	TRBV7-2	TRBD1	NA
CATSRVGLDEQFF	TGTGCCACCAGCAGAGTGGGACTGGACGAGCAGTTCTTC	TRBJ2-1	TRBV15	NA	NA
CAWSVRGLAGGGETQYF	TGTGCCTGGAGTGTTAGGGGACTAGCGGGAGGAGGGGAGACCCAGTACTTC	TRBJ2-5	TRBV30	TRBD2	NA
CSVDGTGATTSSKQFF	TGCAGCGTTGACGGGACAGGGGCTACAACTAGCTCGAAGCAGTTCTTC	TRBJ2-1	TRBV29-1	TRBD1	NA
CASGTSSHEQYF	TGTGCTAGCGGGACTAGCTCCCACGAGCAGTACTTC	TRBJ2-7	TRBV12-5	TRBD2	NA
CAWSVQRGRYGYTF	TGTGCCTGGAGTGTACAGAGGGGCCGCTATGGCTACACCTTC	TRBJ1-2	TRBV30	NA	NA
CASSLMGAGARQETQYF	TGTGCCAGCAGCTTAATGGGCGCAGGGGCGCGACAAGAGACCCAGTACTTC	TRBJ2-5	TRBV7-2	NA	NA
CSVNLRDRELSGANVLTF	TGCAGCGTAAACCTCCGGGACAGAGAACTCTCTGGGGCCAACGTCCTGACTTTC	TRBJ2-6	TRBV29-1	TRBD1	few
CASSSTGTSGTRYNEQFF	TGTGCCAGCAGTTCCACCGGGACTAGCGGGACCCGCTACAATGAGCAGTTCTTC	TRBJ2-1	TRBV25-1	TRBD2	few
CSVERQGAWLAEETQYF	TGCAGCGTTGAACGGCAGGGGGCATGGCTAGCGGAAGAGACCCAGTACTTC	TRBJ2-5	TRBV29-1	NA	few
CAWGSPSLYEQYF	TGTGCCTGGGGTTCCCCGAGCCTCTACGAGCAGTACTTC	TRBJ2-7	TRBV30	NA	once
CASSLDAVGEQFF	TGCGCCAGCAGCTTGGACGCGGTAGGTGAGCAGTTCTTC	TRBJ2-1	TRBV5-1	NA	few
CASSQGDRGNTEAFF	TGCGCCAGCAGTCAGGGGGACAGGGGGAACACTGAAGCTTTCTTT	TRBJ1-1	TRBV23-1	TRBD1	NA
CSVLQRGGNNEQFF	TGCAGCGTGCTTCAGCGGGGGGGAAACAATGAGCAGTTCTTC	TRBJ2-1	TRBV29-1	TRBD2	few
CASSLQGRFVMNTEAFF	TGTGCCAGCAGCTTACAGGGGAGGTTCGTGATGAACACTGAAGCTTTCTTT	TRBJ1-1	TRBV11-3	NA	NA
CAWSGTWNTEAFF	TGTGCCTGGAGTGGCACATGGAACACTGAAGCTTTCTTT	TRBJ1-1	TRBV30	NA	NA
CASSILGGARSEQYF	TGTGCCAGCTCAATCCTCGGGGGGGCGAGGTCCGAGCAGTACTTC	TRBJ2-7	TRBV18	TRBD2	NA
CAWSVRRTGGHEQYF	TGTGCCTGGAGTGTTCGAAGGACAGGGGGCCACGAGCAGTACTTC	TRBJ2-7	TRBV30	TRBD1	few
CASSRGVGAGYEQYF	TGTGCCAGCAGCCGAGGCGTGGGGGCGGGCTACGAGCAGTACTTC	TRBJ2-7	TRBV6-5	NA	few
CASSLIRGTSSYEQYF	TGTGCCAGCAGCTTAATCCGGGGAACAAGCTCCTACGAGCAGTACTTC	TRBJ2-7	TRBV11-2	NA	NA
CASSPRWNTEAFF	TGTGCCAGCAGTCCGCGGTGGAACACTGAAGCTTTCTTT	TRBJ1-1	TRBV5-6	NA	NA
CAWSLSSGGAKTQYF	TGTGCCTGGAGTCTCTCTAGCGGGGGGGCGAAGACCCAGTACTTC	TRBJ2-5	TRBV30	TRBD2	NA
CSVELGSQETQYF	TGCAGCGTTGAATTGGGTTCCCAAGAGACCCAGTACTTC	TRBJ2-5	TRBV29-1	NA	few
CSVLTDNYGYTF	TGCAGCGTTCTCACAGATAACTATGGCTACACCTTC	TRBJ1-2	TRBV29-1	NA	NA
CAWSVRDNQPQHF	TGTGCCTGGAGTGTCAGGGACAATCAGCCCCAGCATTTT	TRBJ1-5	TRBV30	NA	NA